This T cell receptor beta chain originates from a study of T cell responses to AZD1222 COVID-19 vaccine (dated by TCRdb to the early 2020s). Background for the entire study: A total of 233 trial participants underwent TCR sequencing, of whom around 200 received two doses of AZD1222 and some 25 received two doses of the MenACWY control vaccine. Enrollment into the trials was organized by age into subgroups of 18-55, 56-69 and 70-plus years, and those subgroups contained roughly 140, 27 and 60 TCR-sequenced participants, respectively. The investigation overall reported the following: Conclusions about previously exposed vaccinees were limited because only six AZD1222 recipients were SARS-CoV-2 seropositive at baseline. The whole spike protein was spanned by vaccine-associated CD4 TCRs, and dominant responses were seen in regions 160-218 and 743-854. Participants were mostly white British, with more females than males. The authors suggested clonal diversity may have been underestimated. After two AZD1222 doses, both the breadth and the depth of spike-specific TCRs were significantly higher than at day 0 and than in MenACWY recipients. Because no day 14 peak-response samples were available, repertoires were characterized only after the peak T cell response. In the small 56-69-year group, the increase in depth fell short of significance, most likely because of low power. Reportedly, close to half of the unique spike-specific TCRs recognized epitopes lying outside the regions that are mutated in the B.1.351 and B.1.1.7 variants.

V and J lose 7 bases and 0 bases, and a span of 13 bases separates them. Spanning cysteine to phenylalanine, the CDR3 consists of 14 amino acids. Here the CDR3 DNA is all that survives: 42 bases in frame from base 1. Based on the germline V gene, the CDR1 and CDR2 sequences are SGHRS and YFSETQ. The time point label here, explained by the study, means: about 28 days (+/-7) after the second vaccine dose. AZD1222 recipients whose second dose came at about 4 weeks and those whose second dose came at about 12 weeks were combined into one group, since spike-specific TCR depth and breadth did not differ between the two schedules. Vaccinee samples were obtained from the UK trials COV001 and COV002, which included a single-blind randomized controlled phase 2/3 trial of AZD1222 (ChAdOx1 nCoV-19) in healthy adults. For TCRbeta chain sequencing, PBMC samples were collected from trial participants at day 0 and at day 28 after the second dose.

The CDR3 regions of human TCRbeta chains were analyzed by immunosequencing. Per the source publication's procedure: TCRs in the repertoires were compared against a reference library of SARS-CoV-2-specific TCRs that had been generated with the MIRA antigen-specificity platform. Breadth meant the fraction of unique TCRs that were SARS-CoV-2-associated, whereas depth meant the fraction of total T cells that were SARS-CoV-2-associated. Using the MIRA data, each spike-specific TCR was assigned both to the spike region to which the TCR was reactive and to a CD4 or CD8 class. Log10-transformed breadth and depth values were compared by one-way ANOVA with Sidak's multiple comparisons tests. TCRdb mirrors the immuneACCESS table, restricted to in-frame sequences. Some clones are absent from its copies; in checked studies, under half trace to an unresolved V gene, and the reason for the others is unknown. Clone size and V and J calls were adopted from that table, with D and trimming inferred from the DNA. Recorded for this sample are about 120,000 clones; 85% to 95% of them occurred a single time. The ten largest make up around 5.1% of the sample.

Concerning this clone: It lacks a known antigen. Per-base quality was not reported, and no clone a single base away is much larger than it.

The receptor was derived from an adult who received the AZD1222 COVID-19 vaccine. Sample: peripheral blood, taken 28 days after the second AZD1222 dose. Recombination linked TRBV5-1 to TRBJ1-1; the D gene cannot be named for sure. The nucleotides are TGCGCCAGCTTTAAGGGCGATATGAACACTGAAGCTTTCTTT. Its amino acids are CASFKGDMNTEAFF.